The source of this TCR beta chain is a study of human T cells and chemical hapten exposure (dated by TCRdb to about 2021). General notes on the study: For sensitization, 2% DPC in acetone was applied to a 2 cm by 2 cm area of upper inner arm skin. Throughout the study period of about 23 weeks, patients also received therapeutic DPC doses to the scalp every week. Patch tests used Finn chambers with 0.01% DPC on the upper back, scored after 6 days by International Contact Dermatitis Research Group standards. Alopecia areata with under or over 50% scalp involvement, alopecia totalis and alopecia universalis were represented in the patient cohort, which was mostly female. Libraries were combined into a pool for sequencing, and differences in TCR yield between samples came mainly from small differences in library volumes within the pool. In alopecia patients, the study followed how the peripheral blood TCR repertoire changed in vivo over primary and secondary sensitization to diphenylcyclopropenone (DPC), a hapten. Blood was sampled from patients pre-sensitization (week 0) and at 2, 6 and about 24 weeks after DPC sensitization. About 28 alopecia patients gave blood for TCR sequencing at one to four time points (pre-sensitization, 2, 6 and 24 weeks). Findings and caveats that apply to the study as a whole: DPC sensitization did not change how many TCRs were above 1 in 1000 frequency, and no evidence was found of alterations in global repertoire structure. Significantly more large CDR3 similarity clusters were formed by expanded TCRs than by pre-sensitization or healthy control sets, consistent with antigen-driven responses. After repeated subsampling, the strength of the expansion versus patch-test correlation and the threshold at which it became significant changed. A positive correlation was found between the number of PT1 expanded TCRs and patch test score, with significance reached at thresholds 8, 16 and 32 but not 4. Alopecia, a presumed autoimmune disease, was present in all patients, so the immune response of the patients might differ from that of healthy individuals.

The library was prepared using RACE. TCRdb lists the instrument as NextSeq 500. Library preparation attached unique molecular identifiers to individual cDNA molecules for quantitative, reproducible TCR counting. Each blood RNA sample was used to sequence both TCR alpha and TCR beta chains. The published analysis was carried out like this. The median number of TCRs per sample was approximately 93,000, ranging from about 20,000 to 700,000. V, J and CDR3 annotation of the TCR reads was carried out using the Decombinator software suite. Every sample was subsampled to the same number of TCRs (28,000) for the PS versus PT1 abundance plots. Expanded TCRs were defined as absent before sensitization and observed at least eight times at the 2-week time point. TCRdb redid the processing of the public reads, applying fastp at Q25 and MiXCR, and retained in-frame beta chains. Merged by CDR3 protein, the rows form single entries marked with the most common genes and DNA. The V and J calls and clone size come from TCRdb's table, not from the authors' own analysis. The sample table holds tens of thousands of distinct CDR3 sequences, of which 14% were seen once. The ten largest clones represent about 4.9% of the sample.

The sample's time point label is to be understood as: pre-sensitization, week 0. The sample's treatment or condition label is to be understood as: therapeutic diphenylcyclopropenone sensitization with weekly scalp DPC. At every patch-test visit, the blood draw took place before the patch test was put on. Patients were eligible if aged 18 to 70, diagnosed with alopecia and judged suitable for DPC therapy, and pregnant patients were excluded. Total RNA was extracted from unfractionated whole blood collected in Tempus Blood RNA tubes. This clonotype was seen a few times. No antigen is known for it. There are no base qualities to consult, and no much larger clone falls within one base. Including the terminal cysteine and phenylalanine, the CDR3 comprises 12 residues. Only the CDR3 DNA stays, 36 bases, in frame from base 1. CDR1 SGDLS and CDR2 YYNGEE were looked up in the germline V gene. Compared with germline, V lacks 4 bases and J lacks 11 bases; bases without a gene match: 7.

This specimen consisted of whole blood, obtained in connection with sensitization to the hapten diphenylcyclopropenone (DPC). The sequence joins TRBV9 to TRBJ1-1; 8 bases in the middle match TRBD1. The sequence came from a woman aged 45-65 years with alopecia areata. Some clones in this sample may be carry-over from other donors' samples. The nucleotide sequence reads as follows: TGTGCCAGCAGCACGACAGGGGTTGGTGCTTTCTTT. Translated, it gives CASSTTGVGAFF.